Listed here are 15 T cell receptor beta chains from one sample, sequenced in a study of cytomegalovirus exposure and HLA in healthy donors. PCR was performed using 60 Vbeta and 13 Jbeta primers. TCRdb's copy holds only in-frame clones and misses some; the assay was immunoSEQ multiplex PCR. Of fewer than 100,000 clones in the sample, about four fifths were seen once. Sequenced input: PBMCs. These receptors all come from a woman aged 40 to 50 in good health and CMV-seropositive.

The chain combines TRBV29-1 with TRBJ1-1, with TRBD1 matching 7 bases. CDR3 length: 14 residues. Germline V gene sequence: CDR1 SQVTM, CDR2 ANQGSEA. After removal of 5 bases from V and 2 bases from J, the junction contained 8 bases not matched to a gene. The CDR3 sequence is CSVLEGAPNTEAFF. The CDR3 DNA sequence: TGCAGCGTTCTGGAGGGGGCCCCTAACACTGAAGCTTTCTTT.

The chain joins TRBV9 to TRBJ2-5, with 9 bases aligning to TRBD2. V trimming: 0 bases; J trimming: 5 bases; junction bases outside the gene matches: 8. CDR3 size: 16 residues. The germline gives CDR1 SGDLS, CDR2 YYNGEE. The CDR3 loop is CASSVAAGGGEETQYF. DNA of the CDR3: TGTGCCAGCAGCGTAGCCGCGGGAGGGGGAGAGGAGACCCAGTACTTC. Drawing the rest from reference TRBV9 and TRBJ2-5, the complete variable domain is DSGVTQTPKHLITATGQRVTLRCSPRSGDLSVYWYQQSLDQGLQFLIQYYNGEERAKGNILERFSAQQFPDLHSELNLSSLELGDSALYFCASSVAAGGGEETQYFGPGTRLLVL.

The genes are TRBV6-1 and TRBJ2-3; D is undetermined. The CDR3 consists of 12 residues. V was cut by 10 bases and J by 4 bases, with 12 bases left in between. Germline values: CDR1 MNHNS, CDR2 SASEGT. The CDR3 sequence: CATNYWADTQYF. The CDR3 DNA sequence: TGTGCCACTAACTACTGGGCAGATACGCAGTATTTT.

The rearrangement uses TRBV2 and TRBJ1-1; 9 positions match TRBD1. The CDR3 extends over 13 amino acids. J was trimmed by 6 bases and V by 6 bases; bases with no gene match: 5. The V gene's germline CDR1 is SNHLY and CDR2 FYNNEI. The CDR3 DNA is TGTGCCAGCAGGGCTACAGGGGGCTCTGAAGCTTTCTTT. Translation gives CASRATGGSEAFF.

The J gene is TRBJ2-3, the V gene TRBV5-4; D call uncertain. The CDR3 runs 15 residues. The V end lost 3 bases, the J end lost 0 bases, and 11 bases lay between the germline ends. The germline V gene has CDR1 SGHNT and CDR2 YYREEE (reference sequence). The CDR3 here is CASSSRVTSTDTQYF. CDR3 nucleotides: TGTGCCAGCAGCTCTCGTGTAACTAGCACAGATACGCAGTATTTT.

V gene TRBV9 combines with J gene TRBJ2-7, with 9 bases identical to TRBD1. Germline trimming cut 1 base from V and 3 bases from J; bases unmatched to any gene: 14. Looked up from germline, CDR1 is SGDLS and CDR2 is YYNGEE. This CDR3 has 18 residues. The CDR3 nucleotides are TGTGCCAGCAGCGTAAAGCCGGGACAGGGACCTCTTGACTACGAGCAGTACTTC. This translates into CASSVKPGQGPLDYEQYF.

The gene calls are TRBV18 and TRBJ2-1, with D perhaps matching TRBD2 (5 bases). This CDR3 has 16 amino acids. Trimming shortened V by 3 bases and J by 2 bases, and 14 bases separated the two germline ends. Germline CDR1 and CDR2: KGHSH and LQKENI. The CDR3, as DNA: TGTGCCAGCTCACCGTCACTAGGGTCTGCCTACAATGAGCAGTTCTTC. It translates to CASSPSLGSAYNEQFF.

V gene TRBV5-1 combines with J gene TRBJ2-7, with D possibly matching TRBD2 (5 bases). The CDR3 covers 13 residues. Germline CDR1 is SGHRS and CDR2 is YFSETQ. Trimming took 1 base from V and 7 from J, leaving 12 bases between them. CDR3 amino acids: CASSLRGLIEQYF. The CDR3 region has the DNA TGCGCCAGCAGCTTGCGAGGACTCATAGAGCAGTACTTC.

This chain uses TRBV19 with TRBJ2-7, with a possible D match to TRBD1 (5 bases). The CDR3 has 15 amino acids. Trimming removed 1 base from V and 2 bases from J, with 12 bases in between. Germline V gene lookup returns CDR1 LNHDA and CDR2 SQIVND (reference sequence). Written as DNA, the CDR3 is TGTGCCAGTAGTATAGGTATACGACAGACCTACGAGCAGTACTTC. Translated, it gives CASSIGIRQTYEQYF.

The chain joins TRBV5-4 to TRBJ2-2; 11 bases align to TRBD2. This CDR3 has 16 residues. V was pared by 4 bases and J by 5 bases, with 7 bases of the junction left unmatched. Germline assignment: CDR1 SGHNT and CDR2 YYREEE (reference sequence). CDR3: CASSPGTSGPTGELFF. CDR3 DNA sequence: TGTGCCAGCAGCCCAGGGACTAGCGGTCCTACCGGGGAGCTGTTTTTT.

J is TRBJ2-1 and V is TRBV5-1; 15 bases map to TRBD2. The V gene end was trimmed by 5 bases and the J gene end by 8 bases; junction bases not matched to a gene: 8. Germline assignment: CDR1 SGHRS and CDR2 YFSETQ. CDR3 size: 16 residues. CDR3 amino acids: CASRLTGLAGGDEQFF. For the CDR3, the DNA is TGCGCCAGCAGGTTGACGGGACTAGCGGGAGGTGATGAGCAGTTCTTC.

V usage is TRBV7-9 and J usage is TRBJ1-1; D might be TRBD1 (5 bases). The germline V and J ends were trimmed by 1 base and 3 bases, with 15 bases remaining between them. Germline CDR1 is SEHNR and CDR2 is FQNEAQ (reference sequence). The CDR3 totals 16 residues. The CDR3 nucleotides read TGTGCCAGCAGCTTAGACGGGGGGTCTCGGGACACTGAAGCTTTCTTT. It yields the protein CASSLDGGSRDTEAFF.

In DNA, the CDR3 is TGTGCCAGCAGCTTGCTTGGGGGACACATTAACACTGAAGCTTTCTTT. It is translated as CASSLLGGHINTEAFF. The rearrangement uses TRBV7-3 and TRBJ1-1; possible D gene TRBD1, 6 bases. Germline V lookup: CDR1 SGHTA, CDR2 FQGTGA. Between the trimmed V and J ends, which lost 3 bases and 2 bases, there was a span of 16 bases. This CDR3 contains 16 residues.

This clone appeared once. The rearrangement links TRBV10-3 to TRBJ2-7, with 10 positions matching TRBD1. CDR1 is ENHRY and CDR2 is SYGVKD in the germline V gene. Trimming removed 6 bases from V and 5 bases from J; junction bases left unmatched: 1. The CDR3 covers 12 residues. The CDR3 sequence is CAIRGTGDEQYF. In DNA form, the CDR3 reads TGTGCCATCAGGGGGACAGGGGACGAGCAGTACTTC.

The chain carries TRBV5-4 and TRBJ2-5; D uncertain. V lost 0 bases, J lost 1 base, and 7 bases lay in between. The CDR3 covers 14 residues. Germline V gene lookup returns CDR1 SGHNT and CDR2 YYREEE (reference sequence). CDR3: CASSLDGSQETQYF. The CDR3 DNA is TGTGCCAGCAGCTTGGATGGCAGCCAAGAGACCCAGTACTTC.